This T cell receptor beta chain was observed in a study of beta chain features in type 1 diabetes. General observations from the study: There was a moderate but significant shortening of TCRB CDR3s in all four CD4+ subsets of Type 1 diabetes patients. Junctions at VDJ sites from type 1 diabetes patients had fewer insertions and more deletions.

The V gene's germline CDR1 is GTSNPN and CDR2 SVGIG (reference sequence). V dropped 1 base and J dropped 1 base, with 7 bases sitting between them. The CDR3 is made up of 13 amino acids. Expressed TCRB transcripts were sequenced because the isolated RNA had all been reverse transcribed beforehand. TCRdb's copy holds only in-frame clones and misses some; the assay was immunoSEQ multiplex PCR. The table has hundreds of thousands of clones, 13% seen once. Populations isolated by sorting all had purity greater than 95%. Notes on this clone: What it binds is not known.

The rearrangement links TRBV30 to TRBJ1-2; unclear D gene. This receptor was taken from a young man with type 1 diabetes. What was sequenced was naive CD4+ T cells from blood. CDR3 amino acids: CAWSGLDNYGYTF. In nucleotides, the CDR3 is TGTGCCTGGAGTGGCTTAGATAACTATGGCTACACCTTC.